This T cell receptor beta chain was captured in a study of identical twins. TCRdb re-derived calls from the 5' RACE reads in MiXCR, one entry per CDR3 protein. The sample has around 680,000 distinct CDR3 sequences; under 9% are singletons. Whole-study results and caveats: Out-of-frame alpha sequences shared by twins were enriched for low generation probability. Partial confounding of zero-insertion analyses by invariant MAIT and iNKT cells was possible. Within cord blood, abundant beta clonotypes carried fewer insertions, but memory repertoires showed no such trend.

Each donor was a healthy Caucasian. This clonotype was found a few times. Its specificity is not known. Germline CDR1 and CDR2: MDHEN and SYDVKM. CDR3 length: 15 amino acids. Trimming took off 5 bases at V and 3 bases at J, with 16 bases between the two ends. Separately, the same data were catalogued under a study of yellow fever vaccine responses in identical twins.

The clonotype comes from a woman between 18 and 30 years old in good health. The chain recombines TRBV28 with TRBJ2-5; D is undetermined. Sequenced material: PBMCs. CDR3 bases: TGTGCCAGCAGTCCATACCTCTGGATCAAAGAGACCCAGTACTTC. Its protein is CASSPYLWIKETQYF.